A single sample is the source of the 19 T cell receptor beta chains below, sequenced in a study of response to subunit inactivated influenza vaccine. TCRdb independently ran MiXCR on the RT-PCR reads; one entry per CDR3 protein. Of 500,000 to 600,000 distinct CDR3 sequences in the sample, 11% are singletons; the top ten hold 11%. Another study also made use of these data, one on T cells expressing NK-cell markers. According to that study: What made the TCR beta cDNA was 5'RACE template switching with UMIs.

The sequenced sample was PBMCs from blood, obtained on the day of vaccination. The origin of the receptors is a man over 45 who received an inactivated influenza vaccine.

This clonotype has a handful of counts. The chain employs TRBV6-1 and TRBJ2-3, with 13 bases aligning to TRBD2. CDR3 length: 17 amino acids. V gave up 0 bases and J gave up 1 base; unmatched junction bases: 1. The germline CDR1 and CDR2 sequences are MNHNS and SASEGT. The CDR3, as DNA: TGTGCCAGCAGTGAAGCTGGACTAGCGGGGGGCACAGATACGCAGTATTTT. This encodes CASSEAGLAGGTDTQYF.

This clonotype turned up a few times. This rearrangement joins TRBV5-1 to TRBJ2-4; 9 nucleotides align to TRBD1. Unmatched junction bases numbered 5, after V lost 7 bases and J lost 3 bases. CDR3 length: 14 residues. Germline values: CDR1 SGHRS, CDR2 YFSETQ. Here the CDR3 DNA reads TGCGCCAGCGGGACAGGGTTCGGCAAAAACATTCAGTACTTC. It specifies CASGTGFGKNIQYF.

This clonotype was counted only a few times. The chain is built from TRBV20-1 and TRBJ2-5, with 14 bases aligning to TRBD2. Germline lookup yields CDR1 DFQATT and CDR2 SNEGSKA (reference sequence). V dropped 6 bases and J dropped 4; count of bases not matched to a gene: 10. The CDR3 is 16 amino acids. The CDR3 DNA reads TGCAGTGCCGTTACTTGGACTAGCGGGAGGTTAGAGACCCAGTACTTC. Translation gives CSAVTWTSGRLETQYF.

The gene calls are TRBV4-3 and TRBJ1-4, with D maybe TRBD1 (6 bases). The CDR3 loop spans 17 amino acids. CDR1 and CDR2 from the germline V gene are LGHNA and YSLEER. V was shortened by 1 base and J by 0 bases, with 12 bases between the two germline ends. CDR3 protein: CASSQGIGQSTNEKLFF. The DNA for the CDR3 is TGCGCCAGCAGCCAAGGGATTGGACAGTCAACTAATGAAAAACTGTTTTTT.

The CDR3 sequence is CASSAPGTSSTDTQYF. The CDR3 DNA reads as TGTGCCAGCAGCGCCCCCGGGACTAGCAGCACAGATACGCAGTATTTT. The chain carries TRBV14 and TRBJ2-3; 9 bases map to TRBD2. Looked up from germline, CDR1 is SGHDN and CDR2 is FVKESK. Trimming removed 5 bases from V and 0 bases from J; junction bases left unmatched: 6. This CDR3 has 16 residues. The variable domain in full, with the rest retrieved from reference TRBV14 and TRBJ2-3, is EAGVTQFPSHSVIEKGQTVTLRCDPISGHDNLYWYRRVMGKEIKFLLHFVKESKQDESGMPNNRFLAERTGGTYSTLKVQPAELEDSGVYFCASSAPGTSSTDTQYFGPGTRLTVL.

This clonotype was seen more than once but under ten times. This sequence joins TRBV28 and TRBJ2-7, with 8 bases fitting TRBD1. The ends lost 9 bases at V and 2 bases at J; junction bases unmatched: 6. The CDR3 covers 13 residues. Per germline, CDR1 MDHEN and CDR2 SYDVKM. As DNA, the CDR3 is TGTGCCAGTGCGGGACAGGTTGCCTACGAGCAGTACTTC. Translation gives CASAGQVAYEQYF.

This chain links TRBV12-3 or TRBV12-4 with TRBJ2-7; TRBD1 might be the D (5 bases). V lost 3 bases and J 0 bases, leaving 15 bases between the germline ends. CDR3 length: 16 residues. The CDR3 DNA reads as TGTGCCAGCAGTTTGGCAGGGCTCTCAAGCTCCTACGAGCAGTACTTC. This sequence encodes CASSLAGLSSSYEQYF.

A few counts support this clonotype. This chain links TRBV29-1 with TRBJ2-7; no firm D call. V was clipped by 0 bases and J by 5 bases, with 11 bases between them. The length of the CDR3 is 13 residues. The germline gives CDR1 SQVTM, CDR2 ANQGSEA. For the CDR3, the DNA is TGCAGCGTTGAAGATCAATTGGGGAACGAGCAGTACTTC. It encodes CSVEDQLGNEQYF.

There are many counts of this clonotype. The chain has TRBV12-3 or TRBV12-4 and TRBJ2-1, with D tentatively TRBD1 or TRBD2 (5 bases each). This CDR3 comprises 17 residues. V dropped 5 bases and J dropped 2 bases, with 19 bases sitting between them. CDR3 sequence reads: CASSVPYGGGTYNEQFF. The CDR3 DNA reads as TGTGCCAGCAGTGTACCCTATGGGGGTGGGACCTACAATGAGCAGTTCTTC.

This clonotype has a count of ten or more. V usage is TRBV11-2 and J usage is TRBJ2-7, with D unresolved. V was cut by 2 bases and J by 3 bases, with 8 bases left in between. This CDR3 has 13 amino acids. CDR1 SGHAT and CDR2 FQNNGV come from the germline V gene. The CDR3 nucleotides are TGTGCCAGCAGCTTAACTGATGTCTACGAGCAGTACTTC. The encoded protein is CASSLTDVYEQYF.

This clonotype was seen a few times. CDR3 sequence reads: CASSLSSMNTEAFF. In DNA, the CDR3 is TGTGCCAGCTCACTATCATCGATGAACACTGAAGCTTTCTTT. The chain employs TRBV18 and TRBJ1-1, with D unresolved. With 4 bases removed from V and 0 bases from J, the gap between germline ends came to 9 bases. CDR1 is KGHSH and CDR2 is LQKENI in the germline V gene. The CDR3 has 14 amino acids.

This clonotype came up a few times. V is TRBV28 and J is TRBJ2-7; 9 positions agree with TRBD1. The ends lost 5 bases at V and 8 bases at J; junction bases unmatched: 7. The CDR3 extends over 13 amino acids. The germline CDR1 and CDR2 sequences are MDHEN and SYDVKM. The CDR3 nucleotides are TGTGCCAGCAGTCCGGGACAGGGTGGCAAGCAGTACTTC. This codes for CASSPGQGGKQYF. The full variable domain, in which reference TRBV28 and TRBJ2-7 provide the parts outside the CDR3, is DVKVTQSSRYLVKRTGEKVFLECVQDMDHENMFWYRQDPGLGLRLIYFSYDVKMKEKGDIPEGYSVSREKKERFSLILESASTNQTSMYLCASSPGQGGKQYFGPGTRLTVT.

The gene calls are TRBV6-2 or TRBV6-3 and TRBJ2-3; 10 bases match TRBD2. Per germline, CDR1 MNHEY and CDR2 SVGEGT. V trimming: 7 bases; J trimming: 0 bases; junction bases outside the gene matches: 13. The CDR3 contains 18 residues. The CDR3 DNA follows: TGTGCCAGCAAATCCGGGACTAGCGCATTTAGGAGCACAGATACGCAGTATTTT. This translates into CASKSGTSAFRSTDTQYF.

The rearrangement uses TRBV28 and TRBJ2-1; 8 nucleotides agree with TRBD1. With V trimmed by 5 bases and J by 9 bases, 3 bases remained unmatched. Germline V lookup: CDR1 MDHEN, CDR2 SYDVKM. This CDR3 has 12 residues. This chain's CDR3 is CASSLGQGEQFF. CDR3 DNA sequence: TGTGCCAGCAGTCTCGGACAGGGTGAGCAGTTCTTC.

With respect to this clonotype: Possible read error: a much larger clone is one base away. J is TRBJ2-7 and V is TRBV4-3; no reliable D call. The V gene's germline CDR1 is LGHNA and CDR2 YSLEER. The CDR3 runs 13 residues. This CDR3 reads CASSQLVSYEQDF. In DNA form, the CDR3 reads TGCGCCAGCAGCCAACTGGTCTCCTACGAGCAGGACTTC.

This chain connects TRBV7-6 to TRBJ2-7, with 8 positions matching TRBD2. J gave up 2 bases and V 1 base, and 7 bases lay outside the gene matches. The CDR3 has 16 amino acids. Germline lookup yields CDR1 SGHVS and CDR2 FNYEAQ. The CDR3 spells CASSLGTGGLPYEQYF. DNA of the CDR3: TGTGCCAGCAGCTTAGGTACGGGAGGGCTTCCCTACGAGCAGTACTTC.

The chain uses TRBV6-5 and TRBJ1-2, with no clear D. The V gene lost 3 bases and the J gene lost 4 bases, with 12 bases spanning the gap. CDR1 is MNHEY and CDR2 is SVGAGI in the germline V gene. This CDR3 has 14 amino acids. CDR3 sequence: CASSYTLDRYGYTF. In DNA form, the CDR3 reads TGTGCCAGCAGTTATACATTGGACCGCTATGGCTACACCTTC.

This clonotype was observed a few times. The V and J genes are TRBV20-1 and TRBJ1-1; TRBD1 might be the D (5 bases). The V gene's germline CDR1 is DFQATT and CDR2 SNEGSKA (reference sequence). This CDR3 region has 13 residues. Trimming removed 5 bases from V and 2 bases from J, with 12 bases in between. The CDR3 is CSAGGLLNTEAFF. The CDR3 DNA reads as TGCAGTGCTGGGGGACTGCTCAACACTGAAGCTTTCTTT.

The chain joins TRBV4-3 to TRBJ2-3; D is possibly TRBD2 (7 bases). This CDR3 is built from 19 residues. Germline-derived CDR1 and CDR2 are LGHNA and YSLEER. V was clipped by 3 bases and J by 4 bases, with 26 bases between them. The CDR3 DNA is TGCGCCAGCAGCCAGGAATACAGGGTTAGGACTAGACTGCCAGATACGCAGTATTTT. This encodes CASSQEYRVRTRLPDTQYF.